This T cell receptor (beta chain) was identified in a study of blood T cell repertoires in COVID-19. Study background: Specimens from acute and convalescent COVID-19 originated in the United States, Italy and Spain. PBMCs, B-cell-depleted T cells, or T cells provided the cDNA or gDNA that made up the material.

In the authors' workflow: Reference gene primer amplification gave estimated nucleated cell counts. Some clones are missing from TCRdb's copy, which holds only in-frame ones; the method was immunoSEQ multiplex PCR. D and trimming were read from the DNA, whereas the V and J calls and clone size are those reported in that table. The sample lists 300,000 to 450,000 clones; about 85% were seen once. The CDR3 covers 12 residues. With 4 bases clipped from V and 14 bases from J, the junction kept 9 bases outside the gene matches. Germline CDR1 and CDR2: SGHTA and FQGTGA. This clone was seen just once. The sequenced sample consisted of peripheral blood. This TCR was sampled from a woman aged 18-29 years with acute or convalescent COVID-19. The chain carries TRBV7-3 and TRBJ2-5; 8 bases are a match to TRBD2. DNA for the CDR3: TGTGCCAGCAGCTCGAGTAGCGGGAACCCTTACTTC. It specifies CASSSSSGNPYF.